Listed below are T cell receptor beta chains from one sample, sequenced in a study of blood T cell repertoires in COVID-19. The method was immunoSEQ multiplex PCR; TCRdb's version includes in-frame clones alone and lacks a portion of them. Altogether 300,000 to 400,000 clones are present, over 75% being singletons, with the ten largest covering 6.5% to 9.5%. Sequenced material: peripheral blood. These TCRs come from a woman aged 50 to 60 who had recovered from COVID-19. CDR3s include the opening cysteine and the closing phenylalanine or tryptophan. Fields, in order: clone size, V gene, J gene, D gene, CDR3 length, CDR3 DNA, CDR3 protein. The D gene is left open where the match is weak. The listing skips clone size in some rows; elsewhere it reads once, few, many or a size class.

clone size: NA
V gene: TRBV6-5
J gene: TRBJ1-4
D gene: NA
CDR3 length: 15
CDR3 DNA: TGTGCCAGCAGACAACAAGGGGGGGCGGATGAAAAACTGTTTTTT
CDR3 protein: CASRQQGGADEKLFF

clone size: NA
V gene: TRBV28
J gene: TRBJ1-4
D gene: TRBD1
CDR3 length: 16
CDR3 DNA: TGTGCCAGCAGTGTGGGGTACAGGGGAACTAATGAAAAACTGTTTTTT
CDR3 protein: CASSVGYRGTNEKLFF

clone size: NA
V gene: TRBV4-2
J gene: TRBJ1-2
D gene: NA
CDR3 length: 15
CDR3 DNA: TGTGCCAGCAGCCAAGACGGGGGGGGCCTCTATGGCTACACCTTC
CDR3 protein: CASSQDGGGLYGYTF

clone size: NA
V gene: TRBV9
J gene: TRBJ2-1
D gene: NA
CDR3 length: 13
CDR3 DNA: TGTGCCAGCAGCGCGGACATCTACAATGAGCAGTTCTTC
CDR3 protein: CASSADIYNEQFF

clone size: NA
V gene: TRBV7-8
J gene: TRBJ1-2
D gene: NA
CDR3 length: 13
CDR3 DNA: TGTGCCAGCAGCTTAGCTGGCCAGATTGGCTACACCTTC
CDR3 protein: CASSLAGQIGYTF

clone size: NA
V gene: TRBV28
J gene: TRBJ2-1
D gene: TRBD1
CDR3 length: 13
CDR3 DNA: TGTGCCAGCAAAGGACAGGGGGCCTATGAGCAGTTCTTC
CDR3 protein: CASKGQGAYEQFF

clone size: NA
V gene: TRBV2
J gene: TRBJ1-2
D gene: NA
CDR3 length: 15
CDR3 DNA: TGTGCCAGCAGTGAAATCAGAACCCCTAACTATGGCTACACCTTC
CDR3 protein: CASSEIRTPNYGYTF

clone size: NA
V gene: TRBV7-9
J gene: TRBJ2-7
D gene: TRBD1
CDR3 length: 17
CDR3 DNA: TGTGCCAGCAGCTTAGGAGGGCAGGGGGCGGCCTCCTACGAGCAGTACTTC
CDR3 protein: CASSLGGQGAASYEQYF

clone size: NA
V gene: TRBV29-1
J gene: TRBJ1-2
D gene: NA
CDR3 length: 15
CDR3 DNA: TGCAGCGTTGAAGGGGGCGTGTTAGCTAACTATGGCTACACCTTC
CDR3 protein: CSVEGGVLANYGYTF

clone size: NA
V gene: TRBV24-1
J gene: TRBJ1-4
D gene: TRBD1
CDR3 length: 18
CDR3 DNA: TGTGCCACCAGTGATTACCATCCGGGACAGATTATTTGGGAAAAACTGTTTTTT
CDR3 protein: CATSDYHPGQIIWEKLFF

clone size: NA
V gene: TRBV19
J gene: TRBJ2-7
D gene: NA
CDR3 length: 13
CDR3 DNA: TGTGCCAGTAGTATGGGTGGGGGCAACGAGCAGTACTTC
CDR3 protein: CASSMGGGNEQYF

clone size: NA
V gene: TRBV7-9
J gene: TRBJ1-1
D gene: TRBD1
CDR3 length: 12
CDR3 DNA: TGTGCCAGCAGCCTTGACAGGGGACCAGCTTTCTTT
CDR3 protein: CASSLDRGPAFF

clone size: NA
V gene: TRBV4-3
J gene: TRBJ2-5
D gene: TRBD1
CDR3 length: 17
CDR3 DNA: TGCGCCAGCAGCCAAGAGCGGACCGGGACAGGGCGAGAGACCCAGTACTTC
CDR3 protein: CASSQERTGTGRETQYF

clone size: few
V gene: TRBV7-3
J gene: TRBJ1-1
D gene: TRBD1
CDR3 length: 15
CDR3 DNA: TGTGCCAGCAGCGTCACACAGACAGGGGCAAGTGAAGCTTTCTTT
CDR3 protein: CASSVTQTGASEAFF

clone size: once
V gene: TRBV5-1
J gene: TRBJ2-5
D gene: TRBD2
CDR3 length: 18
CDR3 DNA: TGCGCCAGCAGCACCGGGACTAGCGGGAGGGCCGGGTCGGAGACCCAGTACTTC
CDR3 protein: CASSTGTSGRAGSETQYF

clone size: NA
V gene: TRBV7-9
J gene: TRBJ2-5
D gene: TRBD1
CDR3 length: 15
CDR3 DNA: TGTGCCAGCAGTTACGCGGGACAGGGGGCGGAGACCCAGTACTTC
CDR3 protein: CASSYAGQGAETQYF

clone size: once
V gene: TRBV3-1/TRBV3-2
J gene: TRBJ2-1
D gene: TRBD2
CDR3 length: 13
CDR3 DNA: TGTGCCAGCAGCCAACTAGCGGGAGGTGAGCAGTTCTTC
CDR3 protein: CASSQLAGGEQFF

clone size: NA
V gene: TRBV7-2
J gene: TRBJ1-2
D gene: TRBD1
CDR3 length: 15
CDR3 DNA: TGTGCCAGCAGCGCCGGGACAGCGAAAAATGATGGCTACACCTTC
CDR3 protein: CASSAGTAKNDGYTF

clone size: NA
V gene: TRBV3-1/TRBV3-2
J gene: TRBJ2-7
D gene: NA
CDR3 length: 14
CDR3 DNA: TGTGCCAGCAGCCCGCCGGGGATCTCCTACGAGCAGTACTTC
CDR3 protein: CASSPPGISYEQYF

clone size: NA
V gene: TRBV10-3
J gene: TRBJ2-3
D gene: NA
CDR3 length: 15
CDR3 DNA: TGTGCCGCGGCGGGGGCGGCATCTAGCACAGATACGCAGTATTTT
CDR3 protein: CAAAGAASSTDTQYF

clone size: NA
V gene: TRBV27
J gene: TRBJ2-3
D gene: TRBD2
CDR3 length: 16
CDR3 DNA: TGTGCCAGCAGAAGTCCTAGCGGTTCCAGCACAGATACGCAGTATTTT
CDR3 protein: CASRSPSGSSTDTQYF

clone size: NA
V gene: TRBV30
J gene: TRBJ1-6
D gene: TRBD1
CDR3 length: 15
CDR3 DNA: TGTGCCTGGGCTAGGCCTACAGGGGGGAATTCACCCCTCCACTTT
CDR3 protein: CAWARPTGGNSPLHF

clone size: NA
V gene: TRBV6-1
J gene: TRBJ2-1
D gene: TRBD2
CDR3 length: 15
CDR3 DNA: TGTGCCAGCAGTGAAATGCGGGGACTAAACAATGAGCAGTTCTTC
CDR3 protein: CASSEMRGLNNEQFF

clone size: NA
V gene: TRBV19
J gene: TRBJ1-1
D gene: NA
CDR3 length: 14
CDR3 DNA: TGTGCCAGTAGTAAGGGGCTGGGGAACACTGAAGCTTTCTTT
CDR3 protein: CASSKGLGNTEAFF

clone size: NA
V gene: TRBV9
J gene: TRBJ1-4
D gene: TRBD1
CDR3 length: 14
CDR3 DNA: TGTGCCAGCAGCGTGACAGGGGTCGACGAAAAACTGTTTTTT
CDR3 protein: CASSVTGVDEKLFF

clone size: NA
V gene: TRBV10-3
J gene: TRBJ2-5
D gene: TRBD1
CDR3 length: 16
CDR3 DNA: TGTGCCATCGCATCAGCCGGGACAGGTGGGTTGGAGACCCAGTACTTC
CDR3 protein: CAIASAGTGGLETQYF

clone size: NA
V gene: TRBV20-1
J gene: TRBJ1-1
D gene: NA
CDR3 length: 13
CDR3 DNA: TGCAGTGCTAGTCCGTCCGGGGACACTGAAGCTTTCTTT
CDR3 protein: CSASPSGDTEAFF

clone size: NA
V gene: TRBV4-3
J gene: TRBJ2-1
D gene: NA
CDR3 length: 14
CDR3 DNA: TGCGCCAGCAGCCAAGAGAATAGCTACAATGAGCAGTTCTTC
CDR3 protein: CASSQENSYNEQFF

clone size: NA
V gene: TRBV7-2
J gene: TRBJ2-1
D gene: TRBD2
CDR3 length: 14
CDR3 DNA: TGTGCCAGCACGGGGATAGCGGGAAGGTATGAGCAGTTCTTC
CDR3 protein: CASTGIAGRYEQFF

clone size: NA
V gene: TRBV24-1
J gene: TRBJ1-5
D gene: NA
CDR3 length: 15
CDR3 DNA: TGTGCCACCAGTGCCGGAGGTTATAGCAATCAGCCCCAGCATTTT
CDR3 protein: CATSAGGYSNQPQHF

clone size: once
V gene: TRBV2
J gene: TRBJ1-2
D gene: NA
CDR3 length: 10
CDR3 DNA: TGTGCCAGCAGCAGGGGAGGCTACACCTTC
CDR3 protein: CASSRGGYTF

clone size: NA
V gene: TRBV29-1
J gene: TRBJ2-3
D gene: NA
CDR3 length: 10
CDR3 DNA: TGCAGCACAGGGACAGATACGCAGTATTTT
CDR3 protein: CSTGTDTQYF

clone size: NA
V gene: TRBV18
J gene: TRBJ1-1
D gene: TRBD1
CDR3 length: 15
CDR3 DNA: TGTGCCAGCTCACGAAGGACAGGGGAGCACACTGAAGCTTTCTTT
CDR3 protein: CASSRRTGEHTEAFF

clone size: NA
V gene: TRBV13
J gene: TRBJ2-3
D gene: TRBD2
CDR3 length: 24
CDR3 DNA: TGTGCCAGCAGCTTAGGGGGCCCATTCGGGCTAGCGGGAGGGCCAGGGGTCGGGGAAGATACGCAGTATTTT
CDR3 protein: CASSLGGPFGLAGGPGVGEDTQYF

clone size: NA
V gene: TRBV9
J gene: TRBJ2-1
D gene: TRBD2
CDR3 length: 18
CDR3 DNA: TGTGCCAGCAGCCCACGCCTCAGCGGGAGGACTCGGGACAATGAGCAGTTCTTC
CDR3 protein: CASSPRLSGRTRDNEQFF

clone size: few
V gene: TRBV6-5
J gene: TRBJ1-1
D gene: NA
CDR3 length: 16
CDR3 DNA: TGTGCCAGCAGTTCCGCCCTCGGGGGTCTGAACACTGAAGCTTTCTTT
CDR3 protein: CASSSALGGLNTEAFF

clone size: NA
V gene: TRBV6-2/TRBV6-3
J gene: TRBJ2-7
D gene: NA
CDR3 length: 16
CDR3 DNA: TGTGCCAGCAGCCGATTGGGCCCAGCGGGTTCCTACGAGCAGTACTTC
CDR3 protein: CASSRLGPAGSYEQYF

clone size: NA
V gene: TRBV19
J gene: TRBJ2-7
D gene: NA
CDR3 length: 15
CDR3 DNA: TGTGCCAGTAGTATTGAAGGCCGAGGTCACTACGAGCAGTACTTC
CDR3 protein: CASSIEGRGHYEQYF

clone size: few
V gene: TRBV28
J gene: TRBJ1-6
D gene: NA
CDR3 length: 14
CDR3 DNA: TGTGCCAGCAGCTACCGTCGATTGAGTTCACCCCTCCACTTT
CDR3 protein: CASSYRRLSSPLHF

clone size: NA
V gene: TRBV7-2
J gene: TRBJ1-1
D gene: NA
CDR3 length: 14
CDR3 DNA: TGTGCCAGCAGCTTGCGAACAGGGAACACTGAAGCTTTCTTT
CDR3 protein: CASSLRTGNTEAFF

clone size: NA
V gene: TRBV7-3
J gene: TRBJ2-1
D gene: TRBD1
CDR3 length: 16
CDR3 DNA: TGTGCCAGCAGCTTAACCACAGGGGCGGCCTACAATGAGCAGTTCTTC
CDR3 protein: CASSLTTGAAYNEQFF

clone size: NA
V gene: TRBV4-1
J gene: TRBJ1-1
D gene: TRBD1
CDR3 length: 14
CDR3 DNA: TGCGCCAGCAGCCGCGACAGGGTGAACACTGAAGCTTTCTTT
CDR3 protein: CASSRDRVNTEAFF

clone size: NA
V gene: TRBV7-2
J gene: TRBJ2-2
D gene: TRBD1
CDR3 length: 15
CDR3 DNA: TGTGCCAGCAGCTTAGACAGGGGGGCCACCGGGGAGCTGTTTTTT
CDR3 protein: CASSLDRGATGELFF

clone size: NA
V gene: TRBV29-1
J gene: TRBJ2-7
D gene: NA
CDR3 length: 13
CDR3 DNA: TGCAGCGTTGCGGAGGACTCCCTACGCGAGCAGTACTTC
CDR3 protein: CSVAEDSLREQYF

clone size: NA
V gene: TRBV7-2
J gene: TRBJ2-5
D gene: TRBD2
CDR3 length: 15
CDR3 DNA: TGTGCCAGCAGCTTCTCCAGCGGGGGGATGGAGACCCAGTACTTC
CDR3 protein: CASSFSSGGMETQYF

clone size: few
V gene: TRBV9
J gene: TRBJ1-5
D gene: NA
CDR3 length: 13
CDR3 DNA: TGTGCCAGCAGGTCGGTTGAGTCTCAGCCCCAGCATTTT
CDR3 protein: CASRSVESQPQHF

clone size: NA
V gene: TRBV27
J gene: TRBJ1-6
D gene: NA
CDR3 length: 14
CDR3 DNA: TGTGCCAGCAGTATAGCAGGGTTCAATTCACCCCTCCACTTT
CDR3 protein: CASSIAGFNSPLHF

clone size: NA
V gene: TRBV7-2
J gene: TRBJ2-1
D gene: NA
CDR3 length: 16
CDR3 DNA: TGTGCCAGCAGCTTAGGAGTGACAGGGAGGTGGGCTGAGCAGTTCTTC
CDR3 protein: CASSLGVTGRWAEQFF